Described below is a single T cell receptor (beta chain) sequence and its context. The data derive from a study of PD-L1 blockade in urothelial cancer. The V end was cut by 7 bases, the J end by 4 bases, with 12 bases between. CDR3 size: 13 residues. Germline assignment: CDR1 SGHTS and CDR2 YDEGEE. TCRdb's table, derived via immunoSEQ multiplex PCR, lists solely in-frame clones and lacks some. The sample consists of about 51,000 clones, 88% of them appearing once. Time point in this sample: peripheral blood 6 weeks after treatment start. A total of 1 to 8 samples per patient were collected pretreatment and on-treatment.

The rearrangement joins TRBV5-8 to TRBJ2-1; tentative D call: TRBD1 (5 bases). This receptor was obtained from a man between 60 and 75 years old with urothelial cancer. Material: PBMCs, obtained around atezolizumab (anti-PD-L1) treatment. This chain's CDR3 is CASRVQDYNEQFF. The DNA of the CDR3 is TGTGCCAGCCGGGTACAGGATTACAATGAGCAGTTCTTC.